This is a list of T cell receptor beta chains from one sample in a study of blood T cells in healthy people across ages. TCRdb ran MiXCR on the 5' RACE reads and lists one entry per CDR3 protein. This sample carries 1.5 million to 2 million distinct CDR3 sequences, about 50% of them seen once, and the ten largest clones take more than 2%. Sequencing input: blood. These TCRs come from a middle-aged woman in good health. The CDR3 runs from the conserved cysteine through the conserved F or W. The D gene is left open where the match is weak. Size tells how often a clone was seen (once, few, many) or the class of an expanded clone, and some rows leave it out.

>TRBJ2-1|TRBD2|TRBV6-5|.
TGTGCCAGCAGTTACTCGGGCGGGGGGGCCTACAATGAGCAGTTCTTC
CASSYSGGGAYNEQFF
>TRBJ1-2|.|TRBV12-3/TRBV12-4|many
TGTGCCAGCAGAGTCGACAGTAACTATGGCTACACCTTC
CASRVDSNYGYTF
>TRBJ2-7|TRBD2|TRBV20-1|.
TGCAGTGCTAGTCTCCGGGCGGGGGGCCACTCCTACGAGCAGTACTTC
CSASLRAGGHSYEQYF
>TRBJ1-2|TRBD1|TRBV7-9|.
TGTGCCAGCAGCCAACCCCAGCCGGGACAGGGTCACACCTTC
CASSQPQPGQGHTF
>TRBJ2-6|.|TRBV5-6|.
TGTGCCAGCAGCTTGCCCACGTCTGGGGCCAACGTCCTGACTTTC
CASSLPTSGANVLTF
>TRBJ2-5|.|TRBV18|.
TGTGCCAGCTCACCCCGGAGCGCGACCCAGTACTTC
CASSPRSATQYF
>TRBJ2-4|TRBD2|TRBV5-1|few
TGCGCCAGCAGCTTGCGTGGCGGGGGGAATTCCGACCTAGCCAAAAACATTCAGTACTTC
CASSLRGGGNSDLAKNIQYF
>TRBJ2-6|TRBD1|TRBV5-1|.
TGCGCCAGCTCGCGTGGACAGGTAGCAACCTCTGGGGCCAACGTCCTGACTTTC
CASSRGQVATSGANVLTF
>TRBJ2-3|.|TRBV15|.
TGTGCCACCAGCCTCCCCCACCGGGGAAGCACAGATACGCAGTATTTT
CATSLPHRGSTDTQYF
>TRBJ1-6|.|TRBV27|few
TGTGCCAGCAGTGGCAGGGCTAATTCACCCCTCCACTTT
CASSGRANSPLHF
>TRBJ1-2|.|TRBV25-1|.
TGTGCCAGCAGTGAATCGGAGGGGAACTATGGCTACACCTTC
CASSESEGNYGYTF
>TRBJ1-2|.|TRBV11-1|.
TGTGCCAGCGAAGAAGTCCACAGGGATGGCTACACCTTC
CASEEVHRDGYTF
>TRBJ2-7|.|TRBV7-9|few
TGTGCCAGCAGCGGAGTTGAAACGGTGGGATCCTCCTACGAGCAGTACTTC
CASSGVETVGSSYEQYF
>TRBJ2-1|.|TRBV6-2/TRBV6-3|.
TGTGCCAGCAGTTACTCTCCTAGCTTAAGTGAGCAGTTCTTC
CASSYSPSLSEQFF
>TRBJ1-2|TRBD1|TRBV7-9|many
TGTGCCAGCAGCTCCGGGACAGGGATCTATGGCTACACCTTC
CASSSGTGIYGYTF
>TRBJ2-1|.|TRBV20-1|.
TGCAGTGTTTTCGGCCGGCGGGGAGCCTACGAGCAGTTCTTC
CSVFGRRGAYEQFF
>TRBJ2-4|.|TRBV7-2|few
TGTGCCAGCAGCTTATCGGGGGGCGGCCTAGCCAAAAACATTCAGTACTTC
CASSLSGGGLAKNIQYF
>TRBJ2-3|TRBD2|TRBV12-3/TRBV12-4|.
TGTGCCAGCAGTTTAGACGGGCGGGGGGGCCTTAATACGCAGTATTTT
CASSLDGRGGLNTQYF
>TRBJ2-7|TRBD2|TRBV29-1|few
TGCAGCGTTGATTCGGGGGGGGGGACCTACGAGCAGTACTTC
CSVDSGGGTYEQYF
>TRBJ2-1|.|TRBV29-1|.
TGCAGCGTCCCTACAGGGAACTCCTACAATGAGCAGTTCTTC
CSVPTGNSYNEQFF
>TRBJ2-5|TRBD1|TRBV20-1|.
TGCAGTGCTCGAGTCCTCACGAGACAGGGCCGGGAGACCCAGTACTTC
CSARVLTRQGRETQYF
>TRBJ2-1|TRBD1|TRBV2|.
TGTGCCAGCCCCGGGACAGGGGTAAGCTCCTACAATGAGCAGTTCTTC
CASPGTGVSSYNEQFF
>TRBJ2-1|.|TRBV9|.
TGTGCCAGCAGCACCCTCGATCATGAGCAGTTCTTC
CASSTLDHEQFF
>TRBJ2-1|TRBD2|TRBV5-1|.
TGCGCCAGCAGCGCGATTAGGACTAGCGGGGGGGACTACAATGAGCAGTTCTTC
CASSAIRTSGGDYNEQFF
>TRBJ1-5|TRBD1|TRBV20-1|.
TGCAGTGCGCCCACAGGGGCGAGAAGCCCCTATAGCAATCAGCCCCAGCATTTT
CSAPTGARSPYSNQPQHF
>TRBJ2-7|.|TRBV3-1|.
TGTGCCAGCAGCCAAAGGGTAGGGAACGCTATGAGCTCCTACGAGCAGTACTTC
CASSQRVGNAMSSYEQYF
>TRBJ2-1|TRBD1|TRBV9|once
TGTGCCAGCAGCGGGGAACCGGGACAGGGAAGGAATGAGCAGTTCTTC
CASSGEPGQGRNEQFF
>TRBJ2-1|TRBD2|TRBV4-2|.
TGTGCCAGCAGCCAAACCCTAGCGGGGGGGCAAGAGACCCAGTTCTTC
CASSQTLAGGQETQFF
>TRBJ2-5|.|TRBV2|many
TGTGCCAGTAGCGAATCGGAGACCCAGTACTTC
CASSESETQYF
>TRBJ2-3|TRBD2|TRBV3-1|.
TGTGCCAGCAGCCAAGATCTCGGGACTAGCGGGGGGGCGATCACAGATACGCAGTATTTT
CASSQDLGTSGGAITDTQYF
>TRBJ2-5|.|TRBV7-2|.
TGTGCCAGCAGCCGCCCCTTGTTGGTCAGGGAAGAGACCCAGTACTTC
CASSRPLLVREETQYF
>TRBJ1-2|.|TRBV20-1|.
TGCAGTGCTAGAGTCTACAGATTTTATGGCTACACCTTC
CSARVYRFYGYTF
>TRBJ2-7|TRBD1|TRBV20-1|.
TGCAGTGCTTGGACAGGGGGCAACTACGAGCAGTACTTC
CSAWTGGNYEQYF
>TRBJ2-2|.|TRBV4-1|.
TGCGCCAGCAGCCAGTGGGGGGGCGCTAATTCCGGGGAGCTGTTTTTT
CASSQWGGANSGELFF
>TRBJ2-7|.|TRBV6-6|.
TGTGCCAGCAGTTACTCGTCTAGCGATGCCTACGAGCAGTACTTC
CASSYSSSDAYEQYF
>TRBJ2-1|TRBD2|TRBV6-4|many
TGTGCCAGCAGCGCCACTAGCGGGGGGAACAATGAGCAGTTCTTC
CASSATSGGNNEQFF
>TRBJ1-2|.|TRBV11-2|.
TGTGCCAGCAGCCCCGTGGTTAGTGGCTACACCTTC
CASSPVVSGYTF
>TRBJ2-1|TRBD1|TRBV6-5|few
TGTGCCAGCAGTTTTCGCAGGACAGGCTACAATGAGCAGTTCTTC
CASSFRRTGYNEQFF
>TRBJ2-5|TRBD1|TRBV28|.
TGTGCCAGCAGTTTACTCGGGACAGGATCGCGAGAGACCCAGTACTTC
CASSLLGTGSRETQYF
>TRBJ2-4|.|TRBV2|.
TGTGCCAGCAGTGTCCCAGGGTCGGGACGGGAATTAGCCAAAAACATTCAGTACTTC
CASSVPGSGRELAKNIQYF
>TRBJ2-1|.|TRBV10-3|.
TGTGCCATCAGTGGGACCGATTACAATGAGCAGTTCTTC
CAISGTDYNEQFF
>TRBJ2-3|.|TRBV4-2|few
TGTGCCAGCACCCCCGGCAGAGACACAGATACGCAGTATTTT
CASTPGRDTDTQYF
>TRBJ2-1|.|TRBV20-1|few
TGCAGTGCTAGACGCCCCACCAATGAGCAGTTCTTC
CSARRPTNEQFF
>TRBJ2-5|.|TRBV5-1|.
TGCGCCAGCAGCAGGGACGAGGTCTTGCGAGAGACCCAGTACTTC
CASSRDEVLRETQYF
>TRBJ2-5|TRBD2|TRBV28|.
TGTGCCAGCAGGAATTTACCCGGGACGGGACTACACAGGAGGTCAGAGACCCAGTACTTC
CASRNLPGTGLHRRSETQYF
>TRBJ2-7|TRBD1|TRBV5-1|.
TGCGCCAGCATCGGGTTAGGGGGCTCGGGGTACTACGAGCAGTACTTC
CASIGLGGSGYYEQYF
>TRBJ2-1|.|TRBV15|.
TGTGCCACCAGCAGTTCCAGTTTGAGACACTCCTACAATGAGCAGTTCTTC
CATSSSSLRHSYNEQFF
>TRBJ2-5|.|TRBV20-1|.
TGCAGTGCTAAGCGAAGGGTGGGCAGGGAGACCCAGTACTTC
CSAKRRVGRETQYF